This T cell receptor (beta chain) was obtained from a study of blood T cell repertoires in COVID-19. Study-level background: PBMCs, B-cell-depleted T cells, or T cells provided the cDNA or gDNA that made up the material.

The Seattle patients, enrolled during active infection, were followed longitudinally. The V gene lost 3 bases and the J gene lost 5 bases, with 13 bases spanning the gap. Germline-derived CDR1 and CDR2 are SGHTA and FQGTGA. The CDR3 contains 14 residues. Original processing methods: Estimation of nucleated cell counts relied on the amplification of reference gene primers. Libraries were prepared by immunoSEQ multiplex PCR; TCRdb keeps only in-frame clonotypes and omits some of them. That table gives V, J and clone size, and the DNA gave D and trimming. This sample carries over 100,000 clones, around nine tenths of them seen once, and the ten largest clones take more than 1.5%.

This sequence joins TRBV7-3 and TRBJ1-1, with TRBD1 as a possible D gene (5 bases). Specimen: peripheral blood. The clonotype was recovered from a woman in her forties or fifties with COVID-19, enrolled during active disease. CDR3 coding DNA: TGTGCCAGCAGCTTGGGAGGAAAGGGGACTGAAGCTTTCTTT. Translation: CASSLGGKGTEAFF.